This TCR beta chain was captured by sequencing in a study of Ad26.COV2.S vaccination and SARS-CoV-2 variants. Study in general: The vaccine Ad26.COV2.S was put into the muscle once, or twice with 56 days between.

Treatment of the sample: 15 to 20 received Ad26.COV2.S at low or high dose, single or two shots; 5 received placebo; per-sample allocation not given. Samples came from day 63 after the first vaccine or placebo injection. Boston provided a donor who was an adult aged 18-55 years. An Ad26 vector that expressed Wuhan-strain SARS-CoV-2 spike constituted the vaccine. The CDR3 runs 14 residues. Per the germline V gene, CDR1 is MNHEY and CDR2 is SVGEGT. Trimming pared 2 bases from V and 2 bases from J, leaving 8 bases between. Overall study results and limits: Post-vaccination breadth of spike-specific CD8+ and CD4+ T cell responses was reportedly substantial.

As for this clone: Its antigen is unidentified.

Generated by immunoSEQ multiplex PCR, the TCRdb table keeps only in-frame clones and is missing some. The sample records roughly 680,000 clones, around 92% being singletons. The chain couples TRBV6-2 or TRBV6-3 to TRBJ2-3; no reliable D call. The sequence came from a person between 18 and 65 years old who received the Ad26.COV2.S COVID-19 vaccine or a placebo. Here the sequenced sample was peripheral blood, taken in a trial of Ad26.COV2.S vaccine versus placebo. As DNA, the CDR3 is TGTGCCAGCAGTTACGGAACGGACACAGATACGCAGTATTTT. It yields the protein CASSYGTDTDTQYF.